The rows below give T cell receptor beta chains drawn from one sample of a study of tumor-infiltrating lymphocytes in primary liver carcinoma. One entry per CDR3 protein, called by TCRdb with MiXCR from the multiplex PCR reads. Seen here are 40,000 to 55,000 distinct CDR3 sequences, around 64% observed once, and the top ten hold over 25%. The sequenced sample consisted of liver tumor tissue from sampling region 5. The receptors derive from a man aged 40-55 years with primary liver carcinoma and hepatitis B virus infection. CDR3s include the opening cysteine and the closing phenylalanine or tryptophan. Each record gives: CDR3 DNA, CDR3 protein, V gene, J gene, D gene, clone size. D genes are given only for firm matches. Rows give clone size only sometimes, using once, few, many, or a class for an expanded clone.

DNA: TGCAGCCCTGCACAGGGTGACATCTCCGATACGCAGTATTTT
CDR3: CSPAQGDISDTQYF
V: TRBV29-1
J: TRBJ2-3
D: -
size: -

DNA: TGTGCCAGCAACTCTGGACTAGGTGGGAGGATCGGGGAGCTGTTCTTT
CDR3: CASNSGLGGRIGELFF
V: TRBV5-4
J: TRBJ2-2
D: TRBD2
size: -

DNA: TGCGCTAACAGCTTGTCGGCGGGTGTTGAGACCCAGTACTTC
CDR3: CANSLSAGVETQYF
V: TRBV5-1
J: TRBJ2-5
D: -
size: -

DNA: TGTGCCATCAGGAGCGGCTACTCCTACAATGAACAGTTCTTC
CDR3: CAIRSGYSYNEQFF
V: TRBV6-6
J: TRBJ2-1
D: -
size: -

DNA: TGTGCCAGTGGGGGAGCAGGGAATTCCTACGAGCAGTACTTC
CDR3: CASGGAGNSYEQYF
V: TRBV12-3/TRBV12-4
J: TRBJ2-7
D: -
size: many

DNA: TGTGCCAACAGACAGAGCATGAACACTGAAGCTTTCTTT
CDR3: CANRQSMNTEAFF
V: TRBV6-6
J: TRBJ1-1
D: -
size: -

DNA: TGTGTCAGCAGCCTTGACAGCGAAGACCACGAGCAGTACTTC
CDR3: CVSSLDSEDHEQYF
V: TRBV7-8
J: TRBJ2-7
D: -
size: -

DNA: TGTGTCAGTAGGGGACAGGGAGGTTATGGCTACACATTC
CDR3: CVSRGQGGYGYTF
V: TRBV6-1
J: TRBJ1-2
D: TRBD1
size: -

DNA: TGTGCCGCCGGGCGAACCCCGTCCTCTTCCTACAATGAGCAGTTCTTC
CDR3: CAAGRTPSSSYNEQFF
V: TRBV7-8
J: TRBJ2-1
D: -
size: -

DNA: TGTGCCAGCAGATCCACAGATCGCGATGAGCAGTTCTTC
CDR3: CASRSTDRDEQFF
V: TRBV11-2
J: TRBJ2-1
D: -
size: -

DNA: TGTGCCAGCAGCCCTGCCAAGCGGCTTAGCTCCTACGAGCAGTACTTC
CDR3: CASSPAKRLSSYEQYF
V: TRBV6-2/TRBV6-3
J: TRBJ2-7
D: -
size: many

DNA: TGTGACAGCAGCCGACAGGCGGCTAATGAAAAACTGTTTTTT
CDR3: CDSSRQAANEKLFF
V: TRBV6-5
J: TRBJ1-4
D: -
size: once

DNA: TGTGCCACCAGTGCCCGGGCTAACGGAAACAATGAGCAGTTCTTC
CDR3: CATSARANGNNEQFF
V: TRBV24-1
J: TRBJ2-1
D: -
size: few

DNA: TGTGCCATCATGGCCGGGGATGTCGGTGAGCAGTTCTTC
CDR3: CAIMAGDVGEQFF
V: TRBV10-3
J: TRBJ2-1
D: -
size: -

DNA: TGTGCAAGCAGTCAATGTGCGGGAGAGGCCCTGAGCACAGATACGCAGTATTTT
CDR3: CASSQCAGEALSTDTQYF
V: TRBV28
J: TRBJ2-3
D: TRBD2
size: -

DNA: TGCGCCAGCAGCACTACAGGGGAGGGCTATGGCCACACCTTC
CDR3: CASSTTGEGYGHTF
V: TRBV4-1
J: TRBJ1-2
D: TRBD1
size: once

DNA: TGCAGCGTTGAAGCAGGGACTAGCGGGCCCCTCGGGACGAATGAGCAGTTCTTC
CDR3: CSVEAGTSGPLGTNEQFF
V: TRBV29-1
J: TRBJ2-1
D: TRBD2
size: many

DNA: TGCAGTGCTAGAGACTCTGAAGGAGGGAGGCACAATGAGCAGTTCTTC
CDR3: CSARDSEGGRHNEQFF
V: TRBV20-1
J: TRBJ2-1
D: -
size: -

DNA: TGTGCCGGCAGGAGGACAGCAGAAGAGACCCAGTACTTC
CDR3: CAGRRTAEETQYF
V: TRBV28
J: TRBJ2-5
D: -
size: -

DNA: TGTGTCGGAGGGGCACGGGAGCCCGCTGGTACGCAGTATTTT
CDR3: CVGGAREPAGTQYF
V: TRBV11-2
J: TRBJ2-3
D: -
size: -

DNA: TGTGCCAGCAGCTCCCCCAAAAAAGGCAGACAAAACACTGAAGCTTTCTTT
CDR3: CASSSPKKGRQNTEAFF
V: TRBV7-9
J: TRBJ1-1
D: -
size: many

DNA: TGTGCCATCAGCCCCGACAGGGCCCAAGAGACCCAGTACTTC
CDR3: CAISPDRAQETQYF
V: TRBV10-3
J: TRBJ2-5
D: TRBD1
size: once

DNA: TGTGCCACCAGCAGCAGGGTTATGGTCAGCACAGATAGGCAGTATTTT
CDR3: CATSSRVMVSTDRQYF
V: TRBV15
J: TRBJ2-3
D: -
size: -

DNA: TGTGTCAGCATGGACAGGCCCGAGGAGGCCCAGTACTTC
CDR3: CVSMDRPEEAQYF
V: TRBV5-4
J: TRBJ2-5
D: TRBD1
size: -

DNA: TGTGCCAGCACCCCCCTGGACAGGGGCGAAGATGCGCAGTATTTT
CDR3: CASTPLDRGEDAQYF
V: TRBV6-1
J: TRBJ2-3
D: TRBD1
size: -

DNA: TGTGCCAGCAGTGAAGCAGGACGATTCTCTCCGGACGCCTTATATTTT
CDR3: CASSEAGRFSPDALYF
V: TRBV6-1
J: TRBJ1-3
D: -
size: -

DNA: TGTGCCAGCAGTCCCGGGCCCACTTCGGACACCGGGGAGCTGTTTTTT
CDR3: CASSPGPTSDTGELFF
V: TRBV6-6
J: TRBJ2-2
D: -
size: many

DNA: TGTGCCAGCAGACGCACTGCCGGGACCTACTACATTGAGCAGTTCTTC
CDR3: CASRRTAGTYYIEQFF
V: TRBV28
J: TRBJ2-1
D: -
size: -

DNA: TGTGCCAGCAGCTTAAGTCCGTTAGGGGATACGCAGTATTTT
CDR3: CASSLSPLGDTQYF
V: TRBV11-2
J: TRBJ2-3
D: -
size: medium-sized

DNA: TGCGCCAACAGCCAATATTTCCCTCCCAGCGGGGAGCAGTACTTC
CDR3: CANSQYFPPSGEQYF
V: TRBV4-1
J: TRBJ2-7
D: -
size: -

DNA: TGTGCCAGCAGTGAAGGGTCAGTTGGAAAACTGTTATTT
CDR3: CASSEGSVGKLLF
V: TRBV2
J: TRBJ1-4
D: -
size: -

DNA: TGTGCCAGCAGTTTCCCGGACAGGGGTAGCAATGAGCAATTCTTC
CDR3: CASSFPDRGSNEQFF
V: TRBV6-6
J: TRBJ2-1
D: TRBD1
size: -

DNA: TGTACCAGCAGTCCGAGTTCCTACGAACAGTACTTC
CDR3: CTSSPSSYEQYF
V: TRBV12-3/TRBV12-4
J: TRBJ2-7
D: -
size: -

DNA: TGTGCCAGCAGCTTAGAAGGGACTAGCGGGAGGGATGAGCAGTTCTTC
CDR3: CASSLEGTSGRDEQFF
V: TRBV11-2
J: TRBJ2-1
D: TRBD2
size: -

DNA: TGTGCCAACAGTCCTCGACAGGGTCCCCATCAGGCCCAGCATTTT
CDR3: CANSPRQGPHQAQHF
V: TRBV6-6
J: TRBJ1-5
D: TRBD1
size: -

DNA: TGTGCCAGCAGCCATGGGACCTACTACGAGCGGTACTTC
CDR3: CASSHGTYYERYF
V: TRBV14
J: TRBJ2-7
D: -
size: -

DNA: TGTGCCAGCAGCTTTAGACTAGCGGGAGGGCCGGATGAGCAGTTCTTC
CDR3: CASSFRLAGGPDEQFF
V: TRBV11-2
J: TRBJ2-1
D: TRBD2
size: once

DNA: TGTGCTAGCAGCTCAACCCCGGGGAGAAGATATGAGCAGTACTTC
CDR3: CASSSTPGRRYEQYF
V: TRBV11-2
J: TRBJ2-7
D: -
size: -

DNA: TGTGCCAGCAGCTTAAATGAGCTAGAGTCACAGTACTTC
CDR3: CASSLNELESQYF
V: TRBV11-2
J: TRBJ2-7
D: -
size: -

DNA: TGTGCCAGCAGTTTTTTGGACAGGGGGGCTGTTACGCGGTATTTT
CDR3: CASSFLDRGAVTRYF
V: TRBV28
J: TRBJ2-3
D: TRBD1
size: -

DNA: TGTGCCAGCAGTTACGGCCATTTTACCGACTATGGCTACACCTTC
CDR3: CASSYGHFTDYGYTF
V: TRBV6-6
J: TRBJ1-2
D: -
size: -

DNA: TGTGCCAGCAGCTTAGCGGGAGGGACGGCTTTCAATCAGCCCCAGCATTTT
CDR3: CASSLAGGTAFNQPQHF
V: TRBV7-9
J: TRBJ1-5
D: -
size: many